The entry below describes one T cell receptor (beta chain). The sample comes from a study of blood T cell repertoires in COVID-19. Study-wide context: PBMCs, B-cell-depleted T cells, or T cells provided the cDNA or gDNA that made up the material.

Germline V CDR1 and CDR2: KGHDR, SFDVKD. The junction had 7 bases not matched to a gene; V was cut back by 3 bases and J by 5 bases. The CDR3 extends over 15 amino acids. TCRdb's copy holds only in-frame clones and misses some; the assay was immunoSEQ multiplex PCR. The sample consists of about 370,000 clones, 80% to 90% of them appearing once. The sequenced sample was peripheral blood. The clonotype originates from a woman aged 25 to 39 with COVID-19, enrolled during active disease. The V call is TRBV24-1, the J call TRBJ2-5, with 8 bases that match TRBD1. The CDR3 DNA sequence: TGTGCCACCAGTGATCAGGGACAGGCAATCGAGACCCAGTACTTC. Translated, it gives CATSDQGQAIETQYF.